These 10 T cell receptor beta chains came from one sample sequenced in a study of CD8 T cell repertoires and HIV-1 epitope variants. Clones were sequenced by immunoSEQ multiplex PCR, and TCRdb holds only the in-frame ones, with some missing. The sample has about 5,600 clones; 60% to 75% are singletons. Which antigens these TCRs recognize remains unknown. The sequencing sample was made of cultured CD8+ T cells derived from PBMCs. Source of these receptors: a male donor with HIV.

The chain has TRBV28 and TRBJ1-6; D not resolved. Trimming cost V 7 bases and J 0 bases, with 7 bases left between them. Per the germline V gene, CDR1 is MDHEN and CDR2 is SYDVKM. The CDR3 is 14 amino acids. The CDR3 reads CASKYLSYNSPLHF. Written as DNA, the CDR3 is TGTGCCAGCAAATACCTCTCCTATAATTCACCCCTCCACTTT.

V is TRBV5-4 and J is TRBJ1-3; D is undetermined. Per germline, CDR1 SGHNT and CDR2 YYREEE (reference sequence). This CDR3 is built from 17 residues. V lost 3 bases to trimming and J lost 0 bases, with 16 bases between them. The CDR3 DNA reads TGTGCCAGCAGCTCCGACCGAGACTACTTCTCTGGAAACACCATATATTTT. Translated, it gives CASSSDRDYFSGNTIYF.

The gene calls are TRBV6-1 and TRBJ2-7, with no clear D. V was cut by 3 bases and J by 0 bases, with 6 bases left in between. Germline V gene lookup returns CDR1 MNHNS and CDR2 SASEGT. The CDR3 covers 13 residues. CDR3 DNA sequence: TGTGCCAGCAGTGACATTCTCTCCTACGAGCAGTACTTC. This sequence encodes CASSDILSYEQYF.

This clone occurred a few times. The rearrangement joins TRBV9 to TRBJ2-7; the D is unclear. This CDR3 comprises 15 residues. V was pared by 0 bases and J by 6 bases, with 16 bases between. Germline V lookup: CDR1 SGDLS, CDR2 YYNGEE. As DNA, the CDR3 is TGTGCCAGCAGCGTAGATCCCTCTAGTTGGTCCGAGCAGTACTTC. This encodes CASSVDPSSWSEQYF.

The chain has TRBV28 and TRBJ2-7, with a weak D call TRBD1 (5 bases). V gave up 3 bases and J gave up 0 bases, with 18 bases separating them. The CDR3 totals 17 residues. Germline assignment: CDR1 MDHEN and CDR2 SYDVKM. The CDR3 region has the DNA TGTGCCAGCAGTTTCGGTACCGAAGGGGTCGACTCCTACGAGCAGTACTTC. Its protein product is CASSFGTEGVDSYEQYF.

This rearrangement joins TRBV7-9 to TRBJ2-7; 8 bases are shared with TRBD2. Looked up from germline, CDR1 is SEHNR and CDR2 is FQNEAQ (reference sequence). The CDR3 totals 16 residues. J was trimmed by 6 bases and V by 5 bases; bases with no gene match: 15. The CDR3 region has the DNA TGTGCCAGCAGCCCTAGGGGAATTAGCGGGATCTCCGAGCAGTACTTC. Protein sequence: CASSPRGISGISEQYF.

The chain couples TRBV6-1 to TRBJ2-1; TRBD2 matches 8 bases. J was trimmed by 0 bases and V by 6 bases; bases with no gene match: 4. The CDR3 has 15 amino acids. CDR1 and CDR2 (germline): MNHNS, SASEGT. CDR3 region: CASRESGSSYNEQFF. DNA for the CDR3: TGTGCCAGCAGGGAAAGCGGGAGCTCCTACAATGAGCAGTTCTTC.

This rearrangement joins TRBV7-6 to TRBJ2-3, with D tentatively TRBD2 (5 bases). From germline, CDR1 is SGHVS and CDR2 FNYEAQ. Trimming left V 1 base short and J 7 bases short, with 9 bases between. The CDR3 is 13 residues long. The CDR3 DNA reads TGTGCCAGCAGCTTAGGAGAGGGAAATACGCAGTATTTT. This sequence encodes CASSLGEGNTQYF. Full variable domain (missing parts from reference TRBV7-6 and TRBJ2-3): GAGVSQSPRYKVTKRGQDVALRCDPISGHVSLYWYRQALGQGPEFLTYFNYEAQQDKSGLPNDRFSAERPEGSISTLTIQRTEQRDSAMYRCASSLGEGNTQYFGPGTRLTVL.

The chain has TRBV2 and TRBJ2-5; D unresolved. Germline V lookup: CDR1 SNHLY, CDR2 FYNNEI. V dropped 4 bases and J dropped 4 bases, with 4 bases sitting between them. CDR3 size: 11 residues. DNA of the CDR3: TGTGCCAGCAGTGTTAGAGAGACCCAGTACTTC. Encoded protein: CASSVRETQYF.

This clone showed up just a few times. The genes are TRBV6-1 and TRBJ2-7; D is perhaps TRBD1 (6 bases). Trimming took off 4 bases at V and 3 bases at J, with 13 bases between the two ends. Germline V gene data show CDR1 as MNHNS and CDR2 as SASEGT. The CDR3 runs to 14 residues. CDR3 residues: CASSARDNGYEQYF. The CDR3 DNA follows: TGTGCCAGCAGTGCTCGGGACAACGGCTACGAGCAGTACTTC.